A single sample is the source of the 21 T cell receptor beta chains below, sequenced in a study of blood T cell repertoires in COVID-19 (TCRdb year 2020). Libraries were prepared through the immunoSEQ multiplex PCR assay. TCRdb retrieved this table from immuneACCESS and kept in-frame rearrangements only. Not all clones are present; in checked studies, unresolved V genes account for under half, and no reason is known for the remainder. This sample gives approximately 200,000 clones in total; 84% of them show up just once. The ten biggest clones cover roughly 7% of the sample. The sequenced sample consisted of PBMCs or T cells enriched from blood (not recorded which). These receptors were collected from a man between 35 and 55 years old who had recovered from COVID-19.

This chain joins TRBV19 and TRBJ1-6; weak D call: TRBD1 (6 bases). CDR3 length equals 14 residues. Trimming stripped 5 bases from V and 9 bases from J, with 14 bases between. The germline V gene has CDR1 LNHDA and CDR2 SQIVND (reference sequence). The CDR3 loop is CASSLQGKTSPLHF. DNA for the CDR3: TGTGCCAGTAGTCTACAGGGTAAGACTTCACCCCTCCACTTT.

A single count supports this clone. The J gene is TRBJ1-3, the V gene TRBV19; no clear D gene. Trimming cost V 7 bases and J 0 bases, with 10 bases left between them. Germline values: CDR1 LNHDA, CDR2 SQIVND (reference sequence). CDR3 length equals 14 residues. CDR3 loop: CASISGSSGNTIYF. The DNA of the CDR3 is TGTGCCAGTATTTCGGGGAGCTCTGGAAACACCATATATTTT.

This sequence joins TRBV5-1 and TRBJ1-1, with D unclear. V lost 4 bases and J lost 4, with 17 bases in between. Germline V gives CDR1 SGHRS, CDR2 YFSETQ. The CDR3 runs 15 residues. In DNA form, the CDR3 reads TGCGCCAGCAGCATAAACCAGGTCCGGGGCACTGAAGCTTTCTTT. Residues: CASSINQVRGTEAFF.

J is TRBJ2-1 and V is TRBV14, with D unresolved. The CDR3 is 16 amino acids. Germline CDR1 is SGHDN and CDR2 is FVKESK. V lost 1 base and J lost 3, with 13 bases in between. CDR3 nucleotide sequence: TGTGCCAGCAGCCAAGCCGTCTCACTAAACTACAATGAGCAGTTCTTC. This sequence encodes CASSQAVSLNYNEQFF.

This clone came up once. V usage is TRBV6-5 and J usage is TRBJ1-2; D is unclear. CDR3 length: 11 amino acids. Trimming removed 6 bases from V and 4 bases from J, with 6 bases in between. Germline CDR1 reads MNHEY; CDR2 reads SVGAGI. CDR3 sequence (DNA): TGTGCCAGCAGCCGGGGCTATGGCTACACCTTC. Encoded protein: CASSRGYGYTF.

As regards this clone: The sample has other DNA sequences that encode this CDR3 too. The CDR3, as DNA: TGTGCCAGCAGTCAGGACAGGTATCAGCCCCAGCATTTT. Protein sequence: CASSQDRYQPQHF. The chain links TRBV6-5 to TRBJ1-5, with 7 bases aligning to TRBD1. V was clipped by 5 bases and J by 5 bases; unmatched bases: 3. The germline V gene has CDR1 MNHEY and CDR2 SVGAGI. The CDR3 is made up of 13 amino acids.

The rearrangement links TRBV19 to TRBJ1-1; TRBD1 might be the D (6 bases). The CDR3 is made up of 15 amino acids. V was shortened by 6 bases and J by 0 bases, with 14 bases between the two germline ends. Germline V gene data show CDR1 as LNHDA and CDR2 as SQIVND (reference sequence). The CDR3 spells CASSQLGQMNTEAFF. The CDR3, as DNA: TGTGCCAGTAGCCAACTCGGACAGATGAACACTGAAGCTTTCTTT.

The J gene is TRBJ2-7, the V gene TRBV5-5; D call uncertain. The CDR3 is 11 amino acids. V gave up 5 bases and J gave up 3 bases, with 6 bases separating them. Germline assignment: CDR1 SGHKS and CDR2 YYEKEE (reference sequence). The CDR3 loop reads CASSQNYEQYF. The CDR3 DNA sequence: TGTGCCAGCAGTCAGAACTACGAGCAGTACTTC.

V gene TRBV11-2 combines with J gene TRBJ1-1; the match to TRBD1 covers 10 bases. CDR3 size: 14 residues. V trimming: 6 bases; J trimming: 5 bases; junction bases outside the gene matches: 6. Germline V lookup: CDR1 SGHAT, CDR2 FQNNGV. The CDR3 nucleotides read TGTGCCAGCAGTCGACAGGGGGCAGGGACTGAAGCTTTCTTT. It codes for CASSRQGAGTEAFF.

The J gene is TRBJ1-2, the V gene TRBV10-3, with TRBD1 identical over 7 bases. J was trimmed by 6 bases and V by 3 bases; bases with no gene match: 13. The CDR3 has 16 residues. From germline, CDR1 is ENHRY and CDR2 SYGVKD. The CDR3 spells CAISETGAKTPNGYTF. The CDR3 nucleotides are TGTGCCATCAGTGAAACAGGGGCGAAGACTCCAAATGGCTACACCTTC.

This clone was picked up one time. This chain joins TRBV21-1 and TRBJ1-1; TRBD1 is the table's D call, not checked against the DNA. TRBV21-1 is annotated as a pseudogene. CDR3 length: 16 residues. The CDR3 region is CASSKRGQGANTEAFF. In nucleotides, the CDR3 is TGTGCCAGCAGCAAACGCGGTCAGGGGGCCAACACTGAAGCTTTCTTT.

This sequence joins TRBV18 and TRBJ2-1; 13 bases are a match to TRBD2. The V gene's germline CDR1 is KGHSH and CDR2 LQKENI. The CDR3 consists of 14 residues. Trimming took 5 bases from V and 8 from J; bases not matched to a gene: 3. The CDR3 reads CASSTSGGDHEQFF. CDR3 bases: TGTGCCAGCTCAACTAGCGGGGGGGACCATGAGCAGTTCTTC.

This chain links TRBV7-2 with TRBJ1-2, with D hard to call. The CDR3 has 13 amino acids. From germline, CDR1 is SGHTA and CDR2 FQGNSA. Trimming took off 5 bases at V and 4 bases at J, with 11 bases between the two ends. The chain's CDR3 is CASSSERFYGYTF. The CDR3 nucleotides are TGTGCCAGCAGCAGTGAGAGGTTCTATGGCTACACCTTC.

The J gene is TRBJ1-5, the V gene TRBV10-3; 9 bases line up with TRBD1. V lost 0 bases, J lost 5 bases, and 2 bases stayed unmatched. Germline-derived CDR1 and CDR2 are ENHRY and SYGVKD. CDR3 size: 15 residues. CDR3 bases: TGTGCCATCAGTGAGTCGAACAGGGGGCATCAGCCCCAGCATTTT. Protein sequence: CAISESNRGHQPQHF.

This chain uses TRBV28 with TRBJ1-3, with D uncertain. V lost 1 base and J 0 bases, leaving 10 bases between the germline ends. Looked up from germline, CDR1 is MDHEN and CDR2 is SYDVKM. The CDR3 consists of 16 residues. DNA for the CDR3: TGTGCCAGCAGTTTATACCCCTCTAGCTCTGGAAACACCATATATTTT. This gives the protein CASSLYPSSSGNTIYF.

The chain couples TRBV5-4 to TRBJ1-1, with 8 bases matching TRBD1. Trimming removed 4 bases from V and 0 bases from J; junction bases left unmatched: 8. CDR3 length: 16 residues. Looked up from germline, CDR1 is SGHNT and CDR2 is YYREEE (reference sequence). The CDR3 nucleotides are TGTGCCAGCAGCCAACAGGGGGGAGGCATGAACACTGAAGCTTTCTTT. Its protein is CASSQQGGGMNTEAFF.

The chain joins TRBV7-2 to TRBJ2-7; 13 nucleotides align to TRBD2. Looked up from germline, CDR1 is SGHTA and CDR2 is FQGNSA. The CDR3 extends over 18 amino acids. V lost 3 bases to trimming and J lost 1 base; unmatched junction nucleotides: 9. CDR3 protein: CASSFGLAGALWSYEQYF. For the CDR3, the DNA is TGTGCCAGCAGCTTTGGACTAGCGGGGGCCCTTTGGTCCTACGAGCAGTACTTC.

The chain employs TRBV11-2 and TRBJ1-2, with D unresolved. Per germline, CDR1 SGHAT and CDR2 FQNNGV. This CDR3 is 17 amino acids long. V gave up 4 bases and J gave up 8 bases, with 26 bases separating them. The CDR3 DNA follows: TGTGCCAGCAGCTCGTACAAGTCTCCTGGCAAGCGACTGGGCTACACCTTC. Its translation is CASSSYKSPGKRLGYTF.

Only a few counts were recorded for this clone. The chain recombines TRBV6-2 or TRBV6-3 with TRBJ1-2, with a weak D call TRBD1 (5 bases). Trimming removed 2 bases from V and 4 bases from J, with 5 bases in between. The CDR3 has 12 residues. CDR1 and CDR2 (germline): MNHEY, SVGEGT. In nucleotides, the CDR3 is TGTGCCAGCAGTTACGACAGCTATGGCTACACCTTC. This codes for CASSYDSYGYTF.

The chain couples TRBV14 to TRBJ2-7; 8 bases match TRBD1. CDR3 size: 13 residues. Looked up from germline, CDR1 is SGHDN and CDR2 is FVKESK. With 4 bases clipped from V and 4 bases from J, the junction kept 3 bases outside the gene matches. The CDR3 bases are TGTGCCAGCAGCCGGGACAGGATTTACGAGCAGTACTTC. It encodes CASSRDRIYEQYF.

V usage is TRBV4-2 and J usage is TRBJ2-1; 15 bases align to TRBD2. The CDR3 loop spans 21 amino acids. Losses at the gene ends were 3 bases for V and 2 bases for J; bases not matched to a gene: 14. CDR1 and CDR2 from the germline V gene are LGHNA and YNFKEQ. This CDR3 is CASSQDGTSGGTPTAYNEQFF. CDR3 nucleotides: TGTGCCAGCAGCCAGGATGGGACTAGCGGGGGGACACCTACGGCCTACAATGAGCAGTTCTTC.